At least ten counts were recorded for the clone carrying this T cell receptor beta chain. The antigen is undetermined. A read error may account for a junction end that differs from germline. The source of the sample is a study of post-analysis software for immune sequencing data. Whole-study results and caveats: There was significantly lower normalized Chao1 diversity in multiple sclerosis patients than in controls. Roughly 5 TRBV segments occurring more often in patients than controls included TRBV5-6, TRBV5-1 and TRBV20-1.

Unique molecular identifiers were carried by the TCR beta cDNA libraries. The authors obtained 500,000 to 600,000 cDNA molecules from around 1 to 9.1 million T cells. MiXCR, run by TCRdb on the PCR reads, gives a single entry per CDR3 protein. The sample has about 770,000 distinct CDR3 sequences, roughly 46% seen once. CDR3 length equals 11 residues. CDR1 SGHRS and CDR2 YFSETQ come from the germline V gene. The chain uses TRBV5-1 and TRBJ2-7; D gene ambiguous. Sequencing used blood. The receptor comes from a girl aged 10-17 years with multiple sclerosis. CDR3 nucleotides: TGTGCCAGCAGCAACTCCTACGAGCAGTACTTC. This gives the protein CASSNSYEQYF. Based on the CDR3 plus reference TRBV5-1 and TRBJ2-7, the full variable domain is KAGVTQTPRYLIKTRGQQVTLSCSPISGHRSVSWYQQTPGQGLQFLFEYFSETQRNKGNFPGRFSGRQFSNSRSEMNVSTLELGDSALYLCASSNSYEQYFGPGTRLTVT.